This TCR beta chain was documented in a study of shared clonotypes between healthy human individuals. Study background: In total, the donors were a couple of women and a few men aged 18 to 49.

Per germline, CDR1 SGHRS and CDR2 YFSETQ. The CDR3 is 13 residues long. V gave up 4 bases and J gave up 8 bases; unmatched junction bases: 7. Deep was the level used in running the assay. Researchers divided each subset's genomic DNA evenly across several immunoSEQ plates. Repertoires were generated with immunoSEQ multiplex PCR, while TCRdb's copy carries only in-frame clones and drops some. This table has a few hundred thousand clones, around 95% appearing once. Naive CD8 cells comprised CD45RO-negative, CCR7-positively selected cells, excluding terminally differentiated effector memory CD45RA+ cells. Each donor was a Caucasian adult residing in Nashville, Tennessee.

The chain links TRBV5-1 to TRBJ1-2, with 8 bases aligning to TRBD1. Sequencing input: naive CD8+ T cells sorted from blood. This TCR derives from a woman aged 25 to 39 in good health. The CDR3 DNA follows: TGCGCCAGCAGCCTGACAGGGGATGACGGCTACACCTTC. It yields the protein CASSLTGDDGYTF.